These T cell receptor beta chains were read from a single sample in a study of spatial heterogeneity in lung cancer. MiXCR, applied by TCRdb to the 5' RACE reads, yields one record per CDR3 protein. Here the sample spans about 44,000 distinct CDR3 sequences, about an eighth being singletons. This sample comprised PBMCs, obtained at surgery. The source is a male donor with early-stage non-small cell lung cancer. Each CDR3 is given with its conserved first and last residue. D genes are given only for firm matches. Some rows mark clone size as missing; the rest say once, few, many or name a class of expanded clone.

len	v_gene	d_gene	j_gene	abundance	CDR3nt	CDR3aa
16	TRBV3-1	TRBD2	TRBJ2-1	many	TGTGCCAGCAGCCCTGAAGGACTAGCGGGAGAGGGGGAGCAGTTCTTC	CASSPEGLAGEGEQFF
14	TRBV20-1	TRBD1	TRBJ1-6	many	TGCAGTGCTAGAGATAGGGGGCAGGGAGCACCCCTCCACTTT	CSARDRGQGAPLHF
13	TRBV7-2	.	TRBJ1-6	.	TGTGCCAGCAGCTTAGTTCCGGGTTCACCCCTCCACTTT	CASSLVPGSPLHF
15	TRBV4-1	.	TRBJ1-6	many	TGCGCCAGCAGCCAAGGGGTACAGCATAATTCACCCCTCCACTTT	CASSQGVQHNSPLHF
14	TRBV6-5	.	TRBJ1-5	.	TGTGCCAGCAGTTACGGGGATAGCAATCAGCCCCAGCATTTT	CASSYGDSNQPQHF
13	TRBV12-3/TRBV12-4	.	TRBJ1-2	.	TGTGCCAGCAGTGGAGGACAGTTTAATGGCTACACCTTC	CASSGGQFNGYTF
14	TRBV7-2	.	TRBJ1-2	few	TGTGCCAGCAGCTGGGGCCTAGGAGGCTATGGCTACACCTTC	CASSWGLGGYGYTF
15	TRBV20-1	.	TRBJ1-6	few	TGCAGTGCCCTGACAGAGTTCCCTACCAGTTCACCCCTCCACTTT	CSALTEFPTSSPLHF
14	TRBV11-2	.	TRBJ1-1	.	TGTGCCAGCAGCTTACCCCGGCAGGGGCCTGAAGCTTTCTTT	CASSLPRQGPEAFF
17	TRBV27	TRBD2	TRBJ2-7	many	TGTGCCAGCAGTCCCGGACTAGCGGGAGTCGGGTACTACGAGCAGTACTTC	CASSPGLAGVGYYEQYF
15	TRBV18	.	TRBJ2-7	.	TGTGCCAGCTCACCACCGTCACTTGGGGGCTACGAGCAGTACTTC	CASSPPSLGGYEQYF
15	TRBV20-1	.	TRBJ1-1	few	TGCAGTGCCAGAGACAGGAGACGTGGGGACACTGAAGCTTTCTTT	CSARDRRRGDTEAFF